This T cell receptor (beta chain) came from a study of spatial heterogeneity in lung cancer. Study-wide background: A total of under 80 untreated early-stage non-small cell lung cancer patients served as donors. Alpha-chain sequences were detected in numbers that were consistently lower than beta-chain sequences.

Stated time point: blood at routine non-recurrence follow-up after resection. Tumor, nontumor lung or frozen PBMC supplied whole RNA, sequenced without sorting. The table lists this clonotype with many counts. Its antigen is not known. A unique molecular identifier was carried by every single TCR cDNA molecule. One entry per CDR3 protein results from TCRdb running MiXCR on the 5' RACE reads. Of around 110,000 distinct CDR3 sequences in the sample, approximately 12% were seen once. V lost 5 bases and J lost 3; bases outside the gene matches: 11. In germline, CDR1 is SGHVS, CDR2 FNYEAQ. CDR3 length equals 17 residues. Study-wide findings and caveats: Ubiquitous expanded tumor TCRs were observed in blood more at resection than follow-up.

Sequences were derived from PBMCs, sampled at follow-up. This sequence was found in a male donor with early-stage non-small cell lung cancer. The chain recombines TRBV7-6 with TRBJ2-7; 12 positions agree with TRBD2. This chain's CDR3 is CASSVGARTSGVYEQYF. The DNA for the CDR3 is TGTGCCAGCAGCGTCGGGGCCCGGACTAGCGGGGTCTACGAGCAGTACTTC. The full variable domain, with the rest looked up from reference TRBV7-6 and TRBJ2-7, is GAGVSQSPRYKVTKRGQDVALRCDPISGHVSLYWYRQALGQGPEFLTYFNYEAQQDKSGLPNDRFSAERPEGSISTLTIQRTEQRDSAMYRCASSVGARTSGVYEQYFGPGTRLTVT.